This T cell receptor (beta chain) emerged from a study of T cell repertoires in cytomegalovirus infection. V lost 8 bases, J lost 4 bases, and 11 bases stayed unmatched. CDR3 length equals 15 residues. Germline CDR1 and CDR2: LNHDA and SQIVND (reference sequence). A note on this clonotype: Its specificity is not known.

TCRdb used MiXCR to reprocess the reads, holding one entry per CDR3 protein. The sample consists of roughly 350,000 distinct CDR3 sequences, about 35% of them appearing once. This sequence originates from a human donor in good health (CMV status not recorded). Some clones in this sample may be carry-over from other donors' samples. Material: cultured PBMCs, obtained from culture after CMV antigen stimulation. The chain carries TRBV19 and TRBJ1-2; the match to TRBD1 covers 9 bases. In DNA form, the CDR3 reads TGTGCCAGTGCCACCTCCGGGACAGGGCTCTATGGCTACACCTTC. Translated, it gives CASATSGTGLYGYTF.